A selection of T cell receptor beta chains follows, all from one sample in a study of blood T cell repertoires in COVID-19. TCRdb's copy holds only in-frame clones and misses some; the assay was immunoSEQ multiplex PCR. The sample lists under 150,000 clones; more than 70% were seen once. The sample was peripheral blood. The receptor source for this set is a man in his fifties or sixties with active or convalescent COVID-19. The CDR3 runs from the conserved cysteine through the conserved F or W.

v_call,cdr3_aa
TRBV2,CASNRQGPNSPLHF
TRBV6-5,CASGSGRDGETQYF
TRBV30,CARNQGQGAVGGYTF
TRBV19,CASSISLTDTQYF
TRBV4-3,CASSQGNPGGYGYTF
TRBV10-3,CAISAEGSYEQYF
TRBV6-6,CASSLKREVPDTQYF
TRBV18,CASSRGGNEQFF
TRBV2,CASNLRGTGELFF
TRBV19,CASSMPGQGAAAEAFF
TRBV28,CASSLGQGADSGNTIYF
TRBV5-1,CASSSSPGLAASSDEQYF
TRBV28,CASSSSLRTQYF
TRBV15,CATTLGDTQYF
TRBV7-2,CASSPLAGGGNEQFF
TRBV7-8,CASSSRGMSTEAFF
TRBV18,CASSPPLTGTQETQYF
TRBV10-3,CAISESGGGLQNEQFF
TRBV6-5,CASWWGPGEKLFF
TRBV11-2,CASSLGVLAGEETQYF
TRBV6-5,CASVLGTSYSDTQYF
TRBV28,CASRATGGLNTEAFF
TRBV5-5,CASSRTSGADTQYF
TRBV6-4,CASSAGGSSTDTQYF
TRBV28,CASSLTRGSTEAFF
TRBV19,CASSALLHAGELFF
TRBV7-2,CASSLTSGRYEQYF
TRBV7-2,CASSLLGTSGTYNEQFF
TRBV29-1,CSVTTGGTEAFF
TRBV7-9,CASSFNTNTEAFF
TRBV4-3,CASSQAGGPYEQYF
TRBV20-1,CSASAGTSGDHEQYF
TRBV10-3,CAISEFQGASYEQYF
TRBV30,CAWSAQGGQPQHF
TRBV5-5,CASSFGGGYEQYF
TRBV6-5,CASNERIDRAAFF
TRBV10-3,CAISELDSSGNTIYF
TRBV7-3,CASSSTTSGMGDTQYF
TRBV7-6,CASSLGASGEQFF
TRBV7-8,CASSDSTLAPLHF
TRBV28,CASVGASFTEAFF
TRBV5-1,CASSLRGGETQYF
TRBV29-1,CSVAGQPNEKLFF
TRBV5-6,CASSSDRVTGELFF
TRBV7-6,CASSLSTVPQETQYF
TRBV7-9,CASSLAGEGTGELFF
TRBV4-2,CASSQAPRKETQYF
TRBV18,CASSTGTGGMNEQYF
TRBV28,CASSFRGVRIQEQYF
TRBV29-1,CSVSSGRTYEQYF
TRBV7-3,CASSSSAGRTDTQYF
TRBV28,CATPDRNSYGYTF
TRBV28,CASSPRGQGNGYTF
TRBV2,CASSRYLLADEQFF
TRBV30,CAWSASIYEQYF
TRBV28,CASSSLTGVTDTQYF
TRBV14,CASSQGQPYEQYF
TRBV7-9,CASSRETGGNSPLHF
TRBV12-3/TRBV12-4,CASSRGGGETQYF
TRBV3-1/TRBV3-2,CASSRQGQGLNTF